This T cell receptor beta chain was recorded in a study of cytomegalovirus exposure and HLA in healthy donors. Primers included in the PCR were 60 Vbeta and 13 Jbeta primers. The method was immunoSEQ multiplex PCR; TCRdb's version includes in-frame clones alone and lacks a portion of them. This sample's table reports tens of thousands of clones. Trimming stripped 2 bases from V and 8 bases from J, with 12 bases between. The germline gives CDR1 MNHNS, CDR2 SASEGT. The CDR3 contains 14 residues. Source material: PBMCs. The receptor was isolated from a man in his fifties or sixties in good health and CMV-seronegative. This sequence joins TRBV6-1 and TRBJ1-4, with D possibly TRBD1 on 6 matching bases. The CDR3 nucleotides are TGTGCCAGCAGTGAAAGGGGGTCCCGGGAAAAACTGTTTTTT. Translating gives CASSERGSREKLFF.